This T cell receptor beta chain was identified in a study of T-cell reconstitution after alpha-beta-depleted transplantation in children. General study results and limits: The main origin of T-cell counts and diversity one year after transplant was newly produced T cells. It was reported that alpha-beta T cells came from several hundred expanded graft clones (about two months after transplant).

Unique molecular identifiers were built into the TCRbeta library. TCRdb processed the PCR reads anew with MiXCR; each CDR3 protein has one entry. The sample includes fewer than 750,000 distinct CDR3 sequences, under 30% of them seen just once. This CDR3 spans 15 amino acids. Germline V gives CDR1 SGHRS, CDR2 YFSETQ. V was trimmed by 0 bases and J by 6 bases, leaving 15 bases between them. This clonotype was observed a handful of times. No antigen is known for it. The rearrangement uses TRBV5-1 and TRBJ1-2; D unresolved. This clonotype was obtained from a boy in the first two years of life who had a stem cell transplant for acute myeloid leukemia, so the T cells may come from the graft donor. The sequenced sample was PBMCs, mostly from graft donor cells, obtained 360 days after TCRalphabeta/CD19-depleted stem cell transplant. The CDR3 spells CASSLGMGVGDGYTF. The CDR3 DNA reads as TGCGCCAGCAGCTTGGGAATGGGTGTAGGCGATGGCTACACCTTC.